The 6 T cell receptor beta chains listed next were all sequenced from one sample in a study of early T cells in non-severe SARS-CoV-2 infection (dated by TCRdb to the early 2020s). The library was produced with 5' RACE. The instrument was a NextSeq 500. Clones were called with MiXCR by TCRdb after fastp trimmed the public reads at Q25, and only in-frame beta chains were retained. Under each unique CDR3 protein, matching rows form one entry showing the most common genes and DNA. The sample data list about 110,000 distinct CDR3 sequences, and around 13% of these were observed just once. Around 4.1% of the sample rests with the top ten. Sample: whole blood, taken at baseline. These receptors originate from an adult who was a healthcare worker with PCR-confirmed SARS-CoV-2 infection or an uninfected control (not recorded which).

This clonotype was picked up a small number of times. This chain connects TRBV7-9 to TRBJ2-1, with TRBD2 matching over 9 bases. CDR1 is SEHNR and CDR2 is FQNEAQ in the germline V gene (reference sequence). J lost 8 bases, V lost 7 bases, and 9 bases had no gene match. CDR3 length: 14 residues. The CDR3 protein is CASTVAGDRDEQFF. The CDR3 DNA reads as TGTGCCAGCACCGTAGCGGGAGATCGTGATGAGCAGTTCTTC.

The chain couples TRBV29-1 to TRBJ1-1, with TRBD1 matching over 7 bases. Per germline, CDR1 SQVTM and CDR2 ANQGSEA. V trimming: 7 bases; J trimming: 6 bases; junction bases outside the gene matches: 11. CDR3 size: 13 residues. The CDR3 region has the DNA TGCAGCGCTTCTACAGGGGATCTCGCTGAAGCTTTCTTT. Translation gives CSASTGDLAEAFF.

This clonotype occurred a few times. V usage is TRBV20-1 and J usage is TRBJ1-1; D is perhaps TRBD1 (5 bases). Between the trimmed V and J ends, which lost 1 base and 7 bases, there was a span of 7 bases. The CDR3 is 11 amino acids. Germline CDR1 reads DFQATT; CDR2 reads SNEGSKA (reference sequence). CDR3 protein: CSARGGLEAFF. As DNA, the CDR3 is TGCAGTGCTAGAGGGGGCCTTGAAGCTTTCTTT.

This clonotype turned up a few times. This chain joins TRBV6-1 and TRBJ1-1; D might be TRBD1 (6 bases). V was cut by 7 bases and J by 8 bases, with 17 bases left in between. The V gene's germline CDR1 is MNHNS and CDR2 SASEGT. The CDR3 has 13 residues. The CDR3 bases are TGTGCCAGCACTCAGGGGCCCGTCACCGAAGCTTTCTTT. This codes for CASTQGPVTEAFF.

In its sample, this clonotype was seen a few times. The gene calls are TRBV20-1 and TRBJ2-4; D not resolved. The germline CDR1 and CDR2 sequences are DFQATT and SNEGSKA (reference sequence). Trimming stripped 4 bases from V and 10 bases from J, with 11 bases between. This CDR3 is 11 amino acids long. CDR3 in amino acids: CSATDNSIQYF. Written as DNA, the CDR3 is TGCAGTGCTACCGATAATAGTATTCAGTACTTC.

The rearrangement joins TRBV20-1 to TRBJ1-2; 9 bases are shared with TRBD1. Germline CDR1 reads DFQATT; CDR2 reads SNEGSKA (reference sequence). V dropped 5 bases and J dropped 4; count of bases not matched to a gene: 5. The CDR3 has 13 residues. The chain's CDR3 is CSAGDRAGYGYTF. CDR3 nucleotides: TGCAGTGCTGGGGACAGGGCGGGCTATGGCTACACCTTC.